Below, 29 T cell receptor beta chains from the same sample are listed, as sequenced in a study of cytomegalovirus exposure and HLA in healthy donors. Researchers ran the PCR with 60 Vbeta and 13 Jbeta primers. Sequenced by immunoSEQ multiplex PCR; TCRdb stores in-frame clones only, minus some. The sample has about 210,000 clones. Specimen: PBMCs. These receptors came from a woman aged 30 to 39 in good health and CMV-seropositive.

The chain employs TRBV27 and TRBJ2-5; D gene ambiguous. Trimming left V 3 bases short and J 1 base short, with 9 bases between. This CDR3 has 14 residues. The germline V gene has CDR1 MNHEY and CDR2 SMNVEV (reference sequence). As DNA, the CDR3 is TGTGCCAGCAGTTTTGCGGCAATCCAAGAGACCCAGTACTTC. It encodes CASSFAAIQETQYF.

This chain joins TRBV5-6 and TRBJ1-6; 12 nucleotides agree with TRBD1. CDR1 SGHDT and CDR2 YYEEEE come from the germline V gene. J lost 4 bases, V lost 2 bases, and 4 bases had no gene match. The CDR3 is 17 amino acids. CDR3 coding DNA: TGTGCCAGCAGCTTAGGGACAGGGGGCCGGTATAATTCACCCCTCCACTTT. This translates into CASSLGTGGRYNSPLHF. Using reference TRBV5-6 and TRBJ1-6 for the parts outside the CDR3, the full variable domain is DAGVTQSPTHLIKTRGQQVTLRCSPKSGHDTVSWYQQALGQGPQFIFQYYEEEERQRGNFPDRFSGHQFPNYSSELNVNALLLGDSALYLCASSLGTGGRYNSPLHFGNGTRLTVT.

The chain employs TRBV10-3 and TRBJ1-2; D remains ambiguous. V was trimmed by 8 bases and J by 0 bases, leaving 10 bases between them. The CDR3 has 13 amino acids. Germline V gene sequence: CDR1 ENHRY, CDR2 SYGVKD. For the CDR3, the DNA is TGTGCCATCCAGGCAGATCCTAACTATGGCTACACCTTC. It translates to CAIQADPNYGYTF.

J is TRBJ2-1 and V is TRBV6-5, with TRBD2 matching over 7 bases. J was trimmed by 8 bases and V by 0 bases; bases with no gene match: 7. The CDR3 is 15 residues long. The germline V gene encodes CDR1 MNHEY and CDR2 SVGAGI. The CDR3 loop is CASSYSSGLVDEQFF. CDR3 DNA: TGTGCCAGCAGTTACTCCTCAGGACTAGTCGATGAGCAGTTCTTC.

This chain connects TRBV5-4 to TRBJ1-1; D remains ambiguous. Looked up from germline, CDR1 is SGHNT and CDR2 is YYREEE (reference sequence). V lost 4 bases to trimming and J lost 5 bases, with 18 bases between them. The CDR3 spans 15 residues. The CDR3 DNA reads TGTGCCAGCAGCACCTCTCAGGTTCCGGTAACTGAAGCTTTCTTT. It encodes CASSTSQVPVTEAFF. The whole variable domain, remainder taken from reference TRBV5-4 and TRBJ1-1, is ETGVTQSPTHLIKTRGQQVTLRCSSQSGHNTVSWYQQALGQGPQFIFQYYREEENGRGNFPPRFSGLQFPNYSSELNVNALELDDSALYLCASSTSQVPVTEAFFGQGTRLTVV.

This sequence joins TRBV10-2 and TRBJ2-1; 10 nucleotides align to TRBD1. The CDR3 runs 15 residues. J gave up 4 bases and V 3 bases, and 3 bases lay outside the gene matches. Looked up from germline, CDR1 is WSHSY and CDR2 is SAAADI. The CDR3, as DNA: TGCGCCAGCAGTGAAAGACAGGGGGCTTACAATGAGCAGTTCTTC. As protein: CASSERQGAYNEQFF.

V and J are TRBV25-1 and TRBJ2-1; a weak D match, TRBD2 (6 bases). V lost 3 bases and J lost 8, with 14 bases in between. The CDR3 consists of 14 residues. In germline, CDR1 is MGHDK, CDR2 SYGVNS. CDR3 DNA sequence: TGTGCCAGCAGTGACGCGGGGAGCTTAGATGAGCAGTTCTTC. It translates to CASSDAGSLDEQFF.

V is TRBV7-2 and J is TRBJ1-3, with D perhaps matching TRBD1 (6 bases). Between the trimmed V and J ends, which lost 5 bases and 0 bases, there was a span of 17 bases. CDR3 length: 17 residues. Germline CDR1 is SGHTA and CDR2 is FQGNSA. CDR3 region: CASSPKTGTRSGNTIYF. CDR3 in DNA: TGTGCCAGCAGCCCAAAAACCGGGACACGCTCTGGAAACACCATATATTTT.

The V call is TRBV9, the J call TRBJ2-7; 7 bases fit TRBD2. CDR1 and CDR2 from the germline V gene are SGDLS and YYNGEE. The CDR3 runs to 14 residues. V trimming: 0 bases; J trimming: 4 bases; junction bases outside the gene matches: 4. The CDR3 sequence: CASSVGGSRYEQYF. CDR3 nucleotides: TGTGCCAGCAGCGTAGGCGGGAGTCGTTACGAGCAGTACTTC.

This chain uses TRBV29-1 with TRBJ1-2, with 8 bases that match TRBD1. Trimming at V came to 6 bases and at J to 2 bases, leaving 8 bases not matched to a gene. This CDR3 is built from 14 residues. Per the germline V gene, CDR1 is SQVTM and CDR2 is ANQGSEA. CDR3 residues: CSVATGGGNYGYTF. The CDR3 DNA reads as TGCAGCGTGGCTACAGGGGGAGGAAACTATGGCTACACCTTC.

This chain joins TRBV25-1 and TRBJ1-1; D is ambiguous. CDR3 length: 13 amino acids. Deletions cut 6 bases from V and 1 base from J, with 9 bases between. CDR1 and CDR2 (germline): MGHDK, SYGVNS. CDR3 sequence reads: CASSQTWNTEAFF. In nucleotides, the CDR3 is TGTGCCAGCAGCCAAACATGGAACACTGAAGCTTTCTTT.

The J gene is TRBJ1-5, the V gene TRBV28; the D is unclear. V gave up 8 bases and J gave up 0 bases, with 17 bases separating them. The CDR3 consists of 16 residues. CDR1 MDHEN and CDR2 SYDVKM come from the germline V gene. In nucleotides, the CDR3 is TGTGCCAGCCTCCTGGGAGCAGCGTATAGCAATCAGCCCCAGCATTTT. This translates into CASLLGAAYSNQPQHF.

CDR3 loop: CASAGYQETQYF. The CDR3 bases are TGTGCCAGCGCCGGGTACCAAGAGACCCAGTACTTC. The chain employs TRBV2 and TRBJ2-5; D is unclear. This CDR3 is 12 amino acids long. The V end was cut by 8 bases, the J end by 0 bases, with 7 bases between. Germline V CDR1 and CDR2: SNHLY, FYNNEI.

The chain is built from TRBV30 and TRBJ2-7, with D possibly matching TRBD2 (5 bases). Germline-derived CDR1 and CDR2 are GTSNPN and SVGIG (reference sequence). The CDR3 length is 14 residues. Trimming removed 1 base from V and 3 bases from J, with 13 bases in between. The CDR3 here is CAWSALSGYYEQYF. The CDR3 coding sequence is TGTGCCTGGAGTGCCCTTTCGGGGTACTACGAGCAGTACTTC.

The gene calls are TRBV7-2 and TRBJ2-7; the D gene is possibly TRBD1 (5 bases). The CDR3 covers 13 residues. Germline V gene lookup returns CDR1 SGHTA and CDR2 FQGNSA. Between the trimmed V and J ends, which lost 4 bases and 1 base, there was a span of 8 bases. As DNA, the CDR3 is TGTGCCAGCAGCTCCTCAGGGTCCTACGAGCAGTACTTC. Translated, it gives CASSSSGSYEQYF.

The chain employs TRBV5-6 and TRBJ2-5; the match to TRBD2 covers 10 bases. CDR3 length: 18 residues. V lost 4 bases to trimming and J lost 5 bases; unmatched junction nucleotides: 17. In germline, CDR1 is SGHDT, CDR2 YYEEEE. This CDR3 is CASSPPVFVSGGTETQYF. CDR3 nucleotide sequence: TGTGCCAGCAGCCCCCCCGTTTTCGTTAGCGGGGGGACGGAGACCCAGTACTTC.

Here the CDR3 reads CASSLGRHGEQYF. The CDR3 region has the DNA TGCGCCAGCAGCTTGGGCAGGCACGGCGAGCAGTACTTC. The chain links TRBV5-1 to TRBJ2-7; unclear D gene. CDR1 is SGHRS, CDR2 YFSETQ, per germline. The CDR3 runs 13 residues. V was pared by 0 bases and J by 6 bases, with 10 bases between. Based on the CDR3 plus reference TRBV5-1 and TRBJ2-7, the full variable domain is KAGVTQTPRYLIKTRGQQVTLSCSPISGHRSVSWYQQTPGQGLQFLFEYFSETQRNKGNFPGRFSGRQFSNSRSEMNVSTLELGDSALYLCASSLGRHGEQYFGPGTRLTVT.

J is TRBJ2-3 and V is TRBV27, with 9 nucleotides matching TRBD2. J gave up 0 bases and V 6 bases, and 16 bases lay outside the gene matches. The CDR3 spans 19 residues. Per germline, CDR1 MNHEY and CDR2 SMNVEV (reference sequence). The CDR3 coding sequence is TGTGCCAGCAGCCGATTAACCGGACTAGCGTCCCCTAGCACAGATACGCAGTATTTT. It is translated as CASSRLTGLASPSTDTQYF.

This rearrangement joins TRBV28 to TRBJ2-7; D is unresolved. The germline V gene encodes CDR1 MDHEN and CDR2 SYDVKM. The CDR3 extends over 12 amino acids. V gave up 2 bases and J gave up 5 bases, with 7 bases separating them. CDR3 DNA: TGTGCCAGCAGTTTAGTGAGGAACGAGCAGTACTTC. It is translated as CASSLVRNEQYF.

This chain uses TRBV5-5 with TRBJ1-1; 7 positions match TRBD1. The CDR3 consists of 18 residues. CDR1 is SGHKS, CDR2 YYEKEE, per germline (reference sequence). The junction had 22 bases not matched to a gene; V was cut back by 8 bases and J by 3 bases. CDR3 sequence reads: CASRQGFVLGITDTEAFF. CDR3 nucleotides: TGTGCCAGTAGACAGGGCTTTGTGCTTGGAATTACGGACACTGAAGCTTTCTTT.

The V call is TRBV4-2, the J call TRBJ2-2; the D gene is possibly TRBD2 (5 bases). The CDR3 loop spans 14 amino acids. V lost 1 base to trimming and J lost 7 bases, with 10 bases between them. The germline V gene encodes CDR1 LGHNA and CDR2 YNFKEQ. CDR3 protein: CASSQVDSFGELFF. The CDR3 region has the DNA TGTGCCAGCAGCCAAGTGGACTCTTTCGGGGAGCTGTTTTTT.

As regards this clone: It is unclear where the CDR3 begins or ends on the DNA, so no DNA is shown, and the CDR3 is as TCRdb lists it. The V and J genes are TRBV2 and TRBJ1-6. Counting both end residues, the CDR3 totals 15 amino acids. Germline V CDR1 and CDR2: SNHLY, FYNNEI. The CDR3 reads CASSFGEGDNSPLHF.

This chain links TRBV4-3 with TRBJ2-1, with 9 bases that match TRBD2. The CDR3 is 16 residues long. Germline CDR1 reads LGHNA; CDR2 reads YSLEER. V shed 2 bases and J 5 bases; nucleotides not matched to a gene: 7. The CDR3 nucleotides read TGCGCCAGCAGCCAAAAGGCGACTAGCGGAAACAATGAGCAGTTCTTC. Encoded protein: CASSQKATSGNNEQFF.

V and J are TRBV6-5 and TRBJ1-1; D gene uncertain. There are 15 residues in the CDR3. V lost 5 bases and J lost 7, with 20 bases in between. Germline CDR1 and CDR2: MNHEY and SVGAGI. For the CDR3, the DNA is TGTGCCAGCAGTACGTCAGCCCGGGCTCGGGGTGAAGCTTTCTTT. It yields the protein CASSTSARARGEAFF.

The chain uses TRBV9 and TRBJ2-2; tentative D call: TRBD1 (5 bases). Germline V gene data show CDR1 as SGDLS and CDR2 as YYNGEE. The CDR3 is 16 residues long. Trimming stripped 4 bases from V and 1 base from J, with 14 bases between. The CDR3 spells CASSSPTGLNTGELFF. Here the CDR3 DNA reads TGTGCCAGCAGCTCCCCTACAGGATTGAACACCGGGGAGCTGTTTTTT.

The J gene is TRBJ2-3, the V gene TRBV2; 7 nucleotides line up with TRBD1. This CDR3 contains 16 residues. J gave up 4 bases and V 3 bases, and 10 bases lay outside the gene matches. CDR1 and CDR2 (germline): SNHLY, FYNNEI. The CDR3 sequence is CASSDLGDSGADTQYF. The CDR3 nucleotides read TGTGCCAGCAGTGACCTAGGGGACAGTGGAGCAGATACGCAGTATTTT.

CDR3 nucleotide sequence: TGTGCCAGCAGCTTGCGAGGGGGCCTGGGCGAGACCCAGTACTTC. It encodes CASSLRGGLGETQYF. The rearrangement links TRBV5-8 to TRBJ2-5, with 7 bases matching TRBD1. The CDR3 runs 15 residues. The germline V gene encodes CDR1 SGHTS and CDR2 YDEGEE. V shed 1 base and J 5 bases; nucleotides not matched to a gene: 8.

The genes are TRBV11-3 and TRBJ2-5, with a weak D call TRBD2 (7 bases). Trimming removed 1 base from V and 5 bases from J, with 14 bases in between. The CDR3 runs 15 residues. Germline-derived CDR1 and CDR2 are SGHNT and YENEEA. The CDR3: CASSLGGGRGETQYF. The DNA for the CDR3 is TGTGCCAGCAGCTTAGGGGGGGGGCGAGGCGAGACCCAGTACTTC.

V gene TRBV9 combines with J gene TRBJ1-1; D may be TRBD1 (5 bases). V gave up 4 bases and J gave up 3 bases, with 10 bases separating them. Germline V lookup: CDR1 SGDLS, CDR2 YYNGEE. The CDR3 is 13 residues long. The DNA of the CDR3 is TGTGCCAGCAGCTCCGGGGGGGACACTGAAGCTTTCTTT. Amino acids: CASSSGGDTEAFF.